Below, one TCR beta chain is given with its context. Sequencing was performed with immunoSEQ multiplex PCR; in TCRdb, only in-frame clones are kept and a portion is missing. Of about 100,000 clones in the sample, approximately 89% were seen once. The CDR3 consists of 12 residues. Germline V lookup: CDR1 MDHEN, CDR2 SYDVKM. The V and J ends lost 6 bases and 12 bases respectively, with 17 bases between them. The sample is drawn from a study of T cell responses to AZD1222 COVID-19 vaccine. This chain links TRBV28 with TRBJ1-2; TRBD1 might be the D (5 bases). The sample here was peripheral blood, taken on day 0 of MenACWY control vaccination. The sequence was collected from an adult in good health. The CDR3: CASRSGVGLNTF. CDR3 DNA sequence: TGTGCCAGCAGGTCGGGGGTGGGGCTGAACACCTTC.